A single T cell receptor (beta chain) is shown here with its context. These data belong to a study of blood T cell repertoires in COVID-19. This CDR3 is built from 13 residues. Germline V CDR1 and CDR2: SQVTM, ANQGSEA. V was clipped by 7 bases and J by 0 bases, with 12 bases between them. Profiling relied on immunoSEQ multiplex PCR, and the TCRdb table lists in-frame clones only, not all of them. Found here are around 160,000 clones, around four fifths of them singletons; the top ten hold 35% to 45%. The specimen was peripheral blood. The receptor's source is a human donor in a cohort sampled during active COVID-19. V gene TRBV29-1 combines with J gene TRBJ1-1; maybe TRBD1 (6 bases). This CDR3 is CSGTGHLNTEAFF. DNA for the CDR3: TGCAGCGGGACGGGACACTTGAACACTGAAGCTTTCTTT.